The 19 T cell receptor beta chains in this list originate from one sample, sequenced in a study of blood T cell repertoires in COVID-19. The table came from immunoSEQ multiplex PCR; TCRdb's copy has only in-frame clones and leaves some out. The sample yields fewer than 350,000 clones, just under 90% seen once. The material sequenced was PBMCs or T cells enriched from blood (not recorded which). These receptors all stem from a woman under 40 with acute COVID-19.

The chain employs TRBV4-2 and TRBJ2-1; 12 positions match TRBD2. The V segment lost 0 bases and the J segment 5 bases; nucleotides outside the gene matches: 5. Germline CDR1 reads LGHNA; CDR2 reads YNFKEQ. This CDR3 is 17 amino acids long. The CDR3 region has the DNA TGTGCCAGCAGCCAAGACCAACTAGCGGGAGGCCACAATGAGCAGTTCTTC. Encoded protein: CASSQDQLAGGHNEQFF.

The chain links TRBV28 to TRBJ2-7, with TRBD1 as a possible D gene (6 bases). The CDR3 sequence is 15 residues long. Germline CDR1 MDHEN, CDR2 SYDVKM. The ends were cut back, 6 bases at V and 5 bases at J, with 20 bases in the middle. CDR3 in amino acids: CASRLGGQGRNEQYF. The CDR3 DNA reads as TGTGCCAGCAGATTAGGTGGGCAGGGGCGTAACGAGCAGTACTTC. Complete variable domain (other parts from reference TRBV28 and TRBJ2-7): DVKVTQSSRYLVKRTGEKVFLECVQDMDHENMFWYRQDPGLGLRLIYFSYDVKMKEKGDIPEGYSVSREKKERFSLILESASTNQTSMYLCASRLGGQGRNEQYFGPGTRLTVT.

The chain employs TRBV2 and TRBJ1-1, with 9 bases that match TRBD1. V was pared by 6 bases and J by 3 bases, with 8 bases of the junction left unmatched. Germline lookup yields CDR1 SNHLY and CDR2 FYNNEI. This CDR3 contains 15 residues. The CDR3 DNA follows: TGTGCCAGCAGCGACCTGACAGGGGGAGACACTGAAGCTTTCTTT. This translates into CASSDLTGGDTEAFF.

This sequence joins TRBV5-8 and TRBJ1-5, with D perhaps TRBD1 (5 bases). The CDR3 is 16 residues long. Germline loops: CDR1 SGHTS, CDR2 YDEGEE. V lost 5 bases to trimming and J lost 9 bases, with 24 bases between them. CDR3 in amino acids: CASRGERQLLSAPQHF. The CDR3 region has the DNA TGTGCCAGCAGGGGTGAGAGACAGTTACTATCAGCGCCCCAGCATTTT. The whole variable domain, remainder taken from reference TRBV5-8 and TRBJ1-5, is EAGVTQSPTHLIKTRGQQATLRCSPISGHTSVYWYQQALGLGLQFLLWYDEGEERNRGNFPPRFSGRQFPNYSSELNVNALELEDSALYLCASRGERQLLSAPQHFGDGTRLSIL.

This chain links TRBV2 with TRBJ2-1; 11 bases are a match to TRBD2. V lost 2 bases and J lost 7; bases outside the gene matches: 7. Germline-derived CDR1 and CDR2 are SNHLY and FYNNEI. The length of the CDR3 is 16 residues. CDR3: CASSEIMTSGINEQFF. DNA of the CDR3: TGTGCCAGCAGTGAAATAATGACTAGCGGGATAAATGAGCAGTTCTTC.

This chain uses TRBV28 with TRBJ1-5; D remains unclear. There are 14 residues in the CDR3. V was shortened by 2 bases and J by 1 base, with 6 bases between the two germline ends. CDR1 is MDHEN, CDR2 SYDVKM, per germline. The CDR3 DNA sequence: TGTGCCAGCAGTTTAATAGAAAGCAATCAGCCCCAGCATTTT. Translating gives CASSLIESNQPQHF.

This chain uses TRBV12-3 or TRBV12-4 with TRBJ1-2, with D possibly TRBD1 on 6 matching bases. V was trimmed by 4 bases and J by 2 bases, leaving 8 bases between them. The CDR3 runs 13 residues. Here the CDR3 DNA reads TGTGCCAGCAGTTGGACAGAAAACTATGGCTACACCTTC. The encoded protein is CASSWTENYGYTF.

This chain links TRBV28 with TRBJ1-4; TRBD1 matches 8 bases. Trimming took 4 bases from V and 0 from J; bases not matched to a gene: 10. CDR1 and CDR2 from the germline V gene are MDHEN and SYDVKM. The CDR3 runs to 18 residues. The CDR3 sequence is CASSSLWGQVATNEKLFF. CDR3 DNA: TGTGCCAGCAGTTCCCTTTGGGGACAGGTTGCAACTAATGAAAAACTGTTTTTT.

The chain links TRBV14 to TRBJ2-1; possibly TRBD2 for D (6 bases). The V gene lost 3 bases and the J gene lost 5 bases, with 17 bases spanning the gap. CDR3 length equals 16 residues. Germline CDR1 and CDR2: SGHDN and FVKESK. In nucleotides, the CDR3 is TGTGCCAGCAGCCACGGTAACGGACTATCAGACAATGAGCAGTTCTTC. Protein sequence: CASSHGNGLSDNEQFF.

V and J are TRBV3-1 (or the pseudogene TRBV3-2) and TRBJ1-5, with 9 bases aligning to TRBD1. Per germline, CDR1 LGHDT and CDR2 YNNKEL (reference sequence). V lost 3 bases, J lost 11 bases, and 11 bases stayed unmatched. This CDR3 has 15 residues. The CDR3: CASSQGQGGLLAQHF. CDR3 nucleotide sequence: TGTGCCAGCAGCCAGGGACAGGGAGGCCTTTTGGCCCAGCATTTT.

This clone was recorded once. CDR3 in amino acids: CASSRGTGGPYEQYF. CDR3 nucleotide sequence: TGCGCCAGCAGCCGGGGGACAGGGGGCCCCTACGAGCAGTACTTC. J is TRBJ2-7 and V is TRBV4-1; 12 bases line up with TRBD1. V trimming: 4 bases; J trimming: 2 bases; junction bases outside the gene matches: 3. Germline V gene data show CDR1 as MGHRA and CDR2 as YSYEKL. This CDR3 is 15 amino acids long.

This chain uses TRBV7-9 with TRBJ2-3, with a possible D match to TRBD2 (6 bases). Germline V CDR1 and CDR2: SEHNR, FQNEAQ (reference sequence). This CDR3 spans 15 amino acids. V was pared by 4 bases and J by 2 bases, with 13 bases between. The CDR3 DNA is TGTGCCAGCAGCTCCGCGGGGTACCTCACAGATACGCAGTATTTT. Translated: CASSSAGYLTDTQYF.

The CDR3 spells CASSQDPHPGDTQYF. Written as DNA, the CDR3 is TGTGCCAGCAGCCAAGATCCCCATCCCGGGGATACGCAGTATTTT. This chain joins TRBV3-1 (or the pseudogene TRBV3-2) and TRBJ2-3; D gene ambiguous. V was pared by 0 bases and J by 6 bases, with 13 bases between. CDR3 length: 15 residues. Per germline, CDR1 LGHDT and CDR2 YNNKEL (reference sequence).

This chain links TRBV5-8 with TRBJ1-3; possibly TRBD1 for D (5 bases). The CDR3 totals 15 residues. The V gene's germline CDR1 is SGHTS and CDR2 YDEGEE. V was cut by 0 bases and J by 0 bases, with 7 bases left in between. As DNA, the CDR3 is TGTGCCAGCAGCTTGGACAGGAGCTCTGGAAACACCATATATTTT. Translated: CASSLDRSSGNTIYF.

The chain is built from TRBV18 and TRBJ1-4; D uncertain. The V end lost 3 bases, the J end lost 0 bases, and 11 bases lay between the germline ends. This CDR3 is 16 amino acids long. CDR1 is KGHSH and CDR2 is LQKENI in the germline V gene. The CDR3: CASSPLETATNEKLFF. For the CDR3, the DNA is TGTGCCAGCTCACCCTTAGAAACGGCAACTAATGAAAAACTGTTTTTT. The full variable domain, in which reference TRBV18 and TRBJ1-4 provide the parts outside the CDR3, is NAGVMQNPRHLVRRRGQEARLRCSPMKGHSHVYWYRQLPEEGLKFMVYLQKENIIDESGMPKERFSAEFPKEGPSILRIQQVVRGDSAAYFCASSPLETATNEKLFFGSGTQLSVL.

V gene TRBV3-1 (or the pseudogene TRBV3-2) combines with J gene TRBJ2-7, with TRBD1 identical over 7 bases. The germline V gene has CDR1 LGHDT and CDR2 YNNKEL (reference sequence). There are 15 residues in the CDR3. The junction had 4 bases not matched to a gene; V was cut back by 0 bases and J by 2 bases. The CDR3, as DNA: TGTGCCAGCAGCCAAGAAAGGGGGCTGCCCTACGAGCAGTACTTC. As protein: CASSQERGLPYEQYF.

This clone has just one count. For the CDR3, the DNA is TGCGCCAGCAGCTCGGCCCCGGGGGGTACGCAGTATTTT. Translated, it gives CASSSAPGGTQYF. The chain recombines TRBV4-1 with TRBJ2-3, with TRBD2 matching over 7 bases. Germline V gives CDR1 MGHRA, CDR2 YSYEKL. The CDR3 loop spans 13 amino acids. V lost 5 bases to trimming and J lost 8 bases; unmatched junction nucleotides: 7.

The DNA of the CDR3 is TGTGCCAGCAGTTTCCTCAATGCAGGGTCCCCCTCGTTGTTCTTC. Its translation is CASSFLNAGSPSLFF. The chain has TRBV27 and TRBJ2-1, with D possibly TRBD1 on 5 matching bases. The CDR3 is made up of 15 amino acids. V gave up 3 bases and J gave up 15 bases, with 24 bases separating them. Germline V CDR1 and CDR2: MNHEY, SMNVEV (reference sequence).

This rearrangement joins TRBV5-5 to TRBJ2-1, with D hard to call. Germline V lookup: CDR1 SGHKS, CDR2 YYEKEE (reference sequence). This CDR3 spans 15 amino acids. V shed 1 base and J shed 0 bases, with 8 bases lying between them. CDR3 sequence reads: CASSLSPSSYNEQFF. CDR3 bases: TGTGCCAGCAGCTTGTCGCCGAGCTCCTACAATGAGCAGTTCTTC.